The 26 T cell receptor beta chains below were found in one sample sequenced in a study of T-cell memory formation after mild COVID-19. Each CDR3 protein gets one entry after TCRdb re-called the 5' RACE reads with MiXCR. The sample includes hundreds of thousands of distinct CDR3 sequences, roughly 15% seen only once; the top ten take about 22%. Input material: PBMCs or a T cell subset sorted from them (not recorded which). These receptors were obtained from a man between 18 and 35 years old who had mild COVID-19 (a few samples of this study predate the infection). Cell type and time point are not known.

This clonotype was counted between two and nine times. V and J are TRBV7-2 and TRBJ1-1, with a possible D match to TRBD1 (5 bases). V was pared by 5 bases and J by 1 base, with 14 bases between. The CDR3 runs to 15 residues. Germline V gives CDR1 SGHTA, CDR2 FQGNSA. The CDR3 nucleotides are TGTGCCAGCAGCACGTGGTGGGGGGGGAACACTGAAGCTTTCTTT. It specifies CASSTWWGGNTEAFF.

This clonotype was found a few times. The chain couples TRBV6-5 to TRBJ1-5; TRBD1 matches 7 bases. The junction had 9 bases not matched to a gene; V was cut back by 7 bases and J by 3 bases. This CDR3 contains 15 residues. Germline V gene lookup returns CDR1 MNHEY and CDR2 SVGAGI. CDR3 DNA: TGTGCCAGCACAAAAACAGGGGCTCCCAATCAGCCCCAGCATTTT. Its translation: CASTKTGAPNQPQHF.

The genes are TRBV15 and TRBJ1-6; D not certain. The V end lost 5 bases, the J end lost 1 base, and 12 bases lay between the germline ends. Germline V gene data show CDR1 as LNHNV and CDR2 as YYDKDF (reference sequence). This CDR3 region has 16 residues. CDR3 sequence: CATSPREGSYNSPLHF. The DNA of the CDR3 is TGTGCCACCAGCCCTCGCGAAGGGTCCTATAATTCACCCCTCCACTTT.

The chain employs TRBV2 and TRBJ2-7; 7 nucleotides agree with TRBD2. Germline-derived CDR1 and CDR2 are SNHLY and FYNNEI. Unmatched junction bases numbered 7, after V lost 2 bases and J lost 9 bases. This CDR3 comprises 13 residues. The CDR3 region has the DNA TGTGCCAGCAGTGAAAGCGGGATGCGGGGGCAGTACTTC. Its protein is CASSESGMRGQYF.

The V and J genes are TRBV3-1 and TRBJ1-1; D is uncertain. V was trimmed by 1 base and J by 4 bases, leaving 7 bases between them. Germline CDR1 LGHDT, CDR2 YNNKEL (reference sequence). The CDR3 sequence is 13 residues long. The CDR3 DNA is TGTGCCAGCAGCCAAGTTCAGTTCACTGAAGCTTTCTTT. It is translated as CASSQVQFTEAFF.

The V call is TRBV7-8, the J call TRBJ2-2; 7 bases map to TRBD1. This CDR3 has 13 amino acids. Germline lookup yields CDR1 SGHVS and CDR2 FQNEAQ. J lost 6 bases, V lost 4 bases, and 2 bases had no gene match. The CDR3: CASSWGQSGELFF. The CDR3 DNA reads TGTGCCAGCAGCTGGGGACAGTCCGGGGAGCTGTTTTTT.

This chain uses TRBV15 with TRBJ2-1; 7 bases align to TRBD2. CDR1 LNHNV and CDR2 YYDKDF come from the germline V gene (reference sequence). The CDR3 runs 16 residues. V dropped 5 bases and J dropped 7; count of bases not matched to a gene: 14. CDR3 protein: CATSGRAGQGGNEQFF. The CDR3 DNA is TGTGCCACCAGCGGGAGGGCAGGGCAGGGAGGGAATGAGCAGTTCTTC.

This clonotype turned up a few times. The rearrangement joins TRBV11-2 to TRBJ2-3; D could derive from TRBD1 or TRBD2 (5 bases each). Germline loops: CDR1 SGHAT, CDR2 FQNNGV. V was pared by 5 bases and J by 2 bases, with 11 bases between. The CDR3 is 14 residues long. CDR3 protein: CASSSRDLTDTQYF. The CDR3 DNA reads TGTGCCAGCAGCAGTCGGGACCTCACAGATACGCAGTATTTT. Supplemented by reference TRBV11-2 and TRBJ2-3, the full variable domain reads EAGVAQSPRYKIIEKRQSVAFWCNPISGHATLYWYQQILGQGPKLLIQFQNNGVVDDSQLPKDRFSAERLKGVDSTLKIQPAKLEDSAVYLCASSSRDLTDTQYFGPGTRLTVL.

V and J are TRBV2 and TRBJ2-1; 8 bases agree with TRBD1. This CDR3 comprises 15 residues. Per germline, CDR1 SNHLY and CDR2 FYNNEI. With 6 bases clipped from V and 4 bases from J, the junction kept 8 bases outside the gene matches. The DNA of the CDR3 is TGTGCCAGCAGCCCCTGGACAGGGTCGTACAATGAGCAGTTCTTC. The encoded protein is CASSPWTGSYNEQFF.

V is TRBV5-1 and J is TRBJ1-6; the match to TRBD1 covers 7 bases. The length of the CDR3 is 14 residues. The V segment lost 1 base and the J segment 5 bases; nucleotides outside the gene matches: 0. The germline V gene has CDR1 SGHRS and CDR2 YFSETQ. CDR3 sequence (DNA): TGCGCCAGCAGCTTGACAGGGGATAATTCACCCCTCCACTTT. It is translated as CASSLTGDNSPLHF.

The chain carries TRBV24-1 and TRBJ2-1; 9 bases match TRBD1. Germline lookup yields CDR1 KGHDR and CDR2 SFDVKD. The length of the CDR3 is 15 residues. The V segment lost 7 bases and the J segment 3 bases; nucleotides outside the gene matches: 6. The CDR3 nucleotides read TGTGCCACCAGCCCCCGGGACAGGGACTACAATGAGCAGTTCTTC. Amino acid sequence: CATSPRDRDYNEQFF.

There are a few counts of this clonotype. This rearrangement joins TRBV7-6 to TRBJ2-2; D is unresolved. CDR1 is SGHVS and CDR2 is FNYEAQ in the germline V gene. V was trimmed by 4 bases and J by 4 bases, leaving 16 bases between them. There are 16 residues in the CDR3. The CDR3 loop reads CASSSRPSRGTGELFF. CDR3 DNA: TGTGCCAGCAGCTCCCGGCCGAGCCGCGGCACCGGGGAGCTGTTTTTT.

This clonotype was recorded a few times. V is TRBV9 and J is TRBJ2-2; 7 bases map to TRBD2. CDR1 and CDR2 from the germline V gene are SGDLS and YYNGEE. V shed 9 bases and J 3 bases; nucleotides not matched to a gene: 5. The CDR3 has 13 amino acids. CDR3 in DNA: TGTGCCACCGGGAGGCGAGACACCGGGGAGCTGTTTTTT. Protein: CATGRRDTGELFF.

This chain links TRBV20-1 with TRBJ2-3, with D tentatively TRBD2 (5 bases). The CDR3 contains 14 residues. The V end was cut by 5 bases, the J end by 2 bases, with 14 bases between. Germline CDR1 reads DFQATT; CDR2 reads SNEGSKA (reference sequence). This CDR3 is CSASRAIHTDTQYF. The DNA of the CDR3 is TGCAGTGCTTCGCGGGCGATCCACACAGATACGCAGTATTTT.

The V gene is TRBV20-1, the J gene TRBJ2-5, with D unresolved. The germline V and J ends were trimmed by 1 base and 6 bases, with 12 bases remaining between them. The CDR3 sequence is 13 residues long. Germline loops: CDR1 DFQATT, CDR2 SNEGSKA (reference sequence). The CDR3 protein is CSARGGSWQTQYF. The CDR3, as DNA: TGCAGTGCTAGAGGGGGTAGCTGGCAGACCCAGTACTTC.

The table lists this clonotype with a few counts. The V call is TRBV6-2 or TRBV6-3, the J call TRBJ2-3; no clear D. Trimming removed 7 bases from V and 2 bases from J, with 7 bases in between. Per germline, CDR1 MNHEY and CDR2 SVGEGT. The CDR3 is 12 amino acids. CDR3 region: CASNTPTDTQYF. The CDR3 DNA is TGTGCCAGCAACACACCCACAGATACGCAGTATTTT.

The CDR3 here is CASRRAARETQYF. The CDR3 DNA reads as TGTGCCAGCAGACGGGCCGCGAGGGAGACCCAGTACTTC. This chain uses TRBV6-5 with TRBJ2-5, with unresolved D. Germline CDR1 and CDR2: MNHEY and SVGAGI. The CDR3 contains 13 residues. V was pared by 6 bases and J by 5 bases, with 13 bases between.

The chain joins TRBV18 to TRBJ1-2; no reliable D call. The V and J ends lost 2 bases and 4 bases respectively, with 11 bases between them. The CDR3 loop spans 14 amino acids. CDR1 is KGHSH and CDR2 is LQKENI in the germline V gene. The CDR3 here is CASSPGLAVYGYTF. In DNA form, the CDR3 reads TGTGCCAGCTCACCAGGCCTCGCAGTCTATGGCTACACCTTC.

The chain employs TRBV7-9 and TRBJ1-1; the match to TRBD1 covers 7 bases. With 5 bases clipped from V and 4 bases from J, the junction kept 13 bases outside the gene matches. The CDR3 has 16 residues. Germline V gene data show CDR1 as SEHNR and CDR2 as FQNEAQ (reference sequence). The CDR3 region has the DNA TGTGCCAGCAGCCCGACAGGGAAGGGTGGTGGCACTGAAGCTTTCTTT. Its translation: CASSPTGKGGGTEAFF.

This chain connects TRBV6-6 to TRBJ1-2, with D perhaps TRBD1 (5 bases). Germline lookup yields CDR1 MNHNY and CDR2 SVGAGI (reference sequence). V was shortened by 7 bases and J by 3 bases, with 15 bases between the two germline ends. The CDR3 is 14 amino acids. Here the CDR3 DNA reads TGTGCCAGCACACGGGCAGGGAGGGACTATGGCTACACCTTC. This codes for CASTRAGRDYGYTF.

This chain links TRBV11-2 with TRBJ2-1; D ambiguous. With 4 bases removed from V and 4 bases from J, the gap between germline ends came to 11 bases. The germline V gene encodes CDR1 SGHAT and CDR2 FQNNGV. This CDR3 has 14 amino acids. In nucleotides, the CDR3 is TGTGCCAGCAGCTCCACTGGGGAATACAATGAGCAGTTCTTC. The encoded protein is CASSSTGEYNEQFF.

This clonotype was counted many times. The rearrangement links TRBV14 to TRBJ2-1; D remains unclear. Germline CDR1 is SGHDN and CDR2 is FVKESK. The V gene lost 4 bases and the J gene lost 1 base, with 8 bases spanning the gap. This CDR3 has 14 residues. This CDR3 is CASSPRLSYNEQFF. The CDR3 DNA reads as TGTGCCAGCAGCCCTCGTTTGTCCTACAATGAGCAGTTCTTC.

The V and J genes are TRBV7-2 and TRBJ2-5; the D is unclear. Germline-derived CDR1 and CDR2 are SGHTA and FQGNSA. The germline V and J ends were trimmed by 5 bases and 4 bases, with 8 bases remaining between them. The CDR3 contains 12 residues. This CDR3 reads CASSDRAETQYF. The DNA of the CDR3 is TGTGCCAGCAGCGACCGAGCAGAGACCCAGTACTTC.

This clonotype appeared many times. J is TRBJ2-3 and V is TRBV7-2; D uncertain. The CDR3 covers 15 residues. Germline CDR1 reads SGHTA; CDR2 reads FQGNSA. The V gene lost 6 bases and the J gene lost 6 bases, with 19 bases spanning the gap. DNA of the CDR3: TGTGCCAGCAGTGGAGCCGGGCACACGATGGATACGCAGTATTTT. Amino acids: CASSGAGHTMDTQYF.

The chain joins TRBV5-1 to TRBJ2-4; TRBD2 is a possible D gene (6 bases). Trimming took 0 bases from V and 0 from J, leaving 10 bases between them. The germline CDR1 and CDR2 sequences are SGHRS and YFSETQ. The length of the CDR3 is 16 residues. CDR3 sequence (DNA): TGCGCCAGCAGCTTGGCCATGGGACTAGCCAAAAACATTCAGTACTTC. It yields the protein CASSLAMGLAKNIQYF.

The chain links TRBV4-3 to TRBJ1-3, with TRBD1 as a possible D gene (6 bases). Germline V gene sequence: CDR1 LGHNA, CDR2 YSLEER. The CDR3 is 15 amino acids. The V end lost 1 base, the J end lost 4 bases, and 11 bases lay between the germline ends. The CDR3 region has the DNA TGCGCCAGCAGCCAAGCAACAGGGTTCGGAAACACCATATATTTT. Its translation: CASSQATGFGNTIYF.